The TCR beta chain under discussion was sequenced for a study of identical twins. Broader study findings: Not following the same donors, the study drew its conclusions from cross-sectional statistical analysis. Less excess twin sharing appeared in beta out-of-frame sequences.

This clonotype appeared a few times. What it binds is not known. The CDR3 loop spans 11 amino acids. V lost 0 bases, J lost 4 bases, and 0 bases lay in between. CDR1 and CDR2 from the germline V gene are SEHNR and FQNEAQ (reference sequence). Each CDR3 protein is one row after TCRdb ran MiXCR on the 5' RACE reads. The top ten clones hold around 7.8% of a sample with 350,000 or so distinct CDR3 sequences, 12% of them seen once. In addition, the sample was reused for a study of yellow fever vaccine responses in identical twins. As that report states: Among the twins, the vaccine T cell response reportedly seemed partly convergent and partly personalized.

The specimen sequenced was CD8+ T cells sorted from blood. V and J are TRBV7-9 and TRBJ1-2; D gene ambiguous. The source is a young woman in good health. The CDR3, as DNA: TGTGCCAGCAGCTTAGCCTATGGCTACACCTTC. Its protein product is CASSLAYGYTF. The entire variable domain, with the rest obtained from reference TRBV7-9 and TRBJ1-2, is as follows: DTGVSQNPRHKITKRGQNVTFRCDPISEHNRLYWYRQTLGQGPEFLTYFQNEAQLEKSRLLSDRFSAERPKGSFSTLEIQRTEQGDSAMYLCASSLAYGYTFGSGTRLTVV.